A single sample is the source of the 18 T cell receptor beta chains below, sequenced in a study of T cells after yellow fever vaccination. One entry per CDR3 protein, called by TCRdb with MiXCR from the 5' RACE reads. The table includes approximately 300,000 distinct CDR3 sequences, 6.8% detected once. The sample consisted of PBMCs, taken roughly 46 days after the first yellow fever vaccination. These receptor sequences come from a young man who received the YFV17D yellow fever vaccine.

This clonotype was seen only a few times. The chain has TRBV20-1 and TRBJ2-3; TRBD2 matches 9 bases. Looked up from germline, CDR1 is DFQATT and CDR2 is SNEGSKA (reference sequence). CDR3 length: 15 residues. With V trimmed by 3 bases and J by 1 base, 5 bases remained unmatched. CDR3 in amino acids: CSASSLAGRTDTQYF. In nucleotides, the CDR3 is TGCAGTGCTAGTTCGCTAGCGGGGCGCACAGATACGCAGTATTTT.

The rearrangement uses TRBV7-6 and TRBJ2-1; 8 positions agree with TRBD2. The CDR3 runs to 18 residues. Germline CDR1 and CDR2: SGHVS and FNYEAQ. With V trimmed by 1 base and J by 3 bases, 11 bases remained unmatched. The chain's CDR3 is CASSLDAGGGWFYNEQFF. The CDR3 DNA reads TGTGCCAGCAGCTTAGACGCCGGCGGGGGGTGGTTCTACAATGAGCAGTTCTTC.

Ten or more counts support this clonotype. V and J are TRBV12-3 or TRBV12-4 and TRBJ2-7; 10 positions agree with TRBD2. This CDR3 comprises 14 residues. Unmatched junction bases numbered 6, after V lost 6 bases and J lost 4 bases. CDR3 nucleotides: TGTGCCAGCAGAGCCAGTAGCGGGGGGTACGAGCAGTACTTC. Protein: CASRASSGGYEQYF.

The rearrangement joins TRBV24-1 to TRBJ1-5; D not certain. The V gene lost 6 bases and the J gene lost 1 base, with 18 bases spanning the gap. The germline V gene has CDR1 KGHDR and CDR2 SFDVKD. The CDR3 totals 17 residues. CDR3 amino acids: CATSILVGGLSNQPQHF. The CDR3 nucleotides read TGTGCCACCAGTATTCTCGTGGGAGGATTAAGCAATCAGCCCCAGCATTTT.

This clonotype showed up many times. V is TRBV20-1 and J is TRBJ2-3; perhaps TRBD1 as D (6 bases). Germline-derived CDR1 and CDR2 are DFQATT and SNEGSKA (reference sequence). The V end lost 7 bases, the J end lost 4 bases, and 12 bases lay between the germline ends. This CDR3 is 12 amino acids long. CDR3 residues: CSGRSGADTQYF. CDR3 nucleotide sequence: TGCAGTGGCAGATCAGGGGCAGATACGCAGTATTTT.

This sequence joins TRBV5-1 and TRBJ1-1; D possibly corresponds to TRBD1 (5 bases). The CDR3 sequence is 15 residues long. Germline assignment: CDR1 SGHRS and CDR2 YFSETQ. The germline V and J ends were trimmed by 3 bases and 8 bases, with 20 bases remaining between them. This CDR3 reads CASSSSGYTSSEAFF. In DNA form, the CDR3 reads TGCGCCAGCAGCTCGTCAGGGTACACCTCTAGCGAAGCTTTCTTT. The whole variable domain, remainder taken from reference TRBV5-1 and TRBJ1-1, is KAGVTQTPRYLIKTRGQQVTLSCSPISGHRSVSWYQQTPGQGLQFLFEYFSETQRNKGNFPGRFSGRQFSNSRSEMNVSTLELGDSALYLCASSSSGYTSSEAFFGQGTRLTVV.

The table lists this clonotype with a few counts. The chain joins TRBV5-6 to TRBJ2-5; perhaps TRBD1 as D (5 bases). V shed 1 base and J shed 3 bases, with 10 bases lying between them. There are 14 residues in the CDR3. The germline V gene encodes CDR1 SGHDT and CDR2 YYEEEE. The CDR3 DNA reads as TGTGCCAGCAGCTTGCTATCAGGGAAAGAGACCCAGTACTTC. It encodes CASSLLSGKETQYF. The complete variable domain, with remaining parts taken from reference TRBV5-6 and TRBJ2-5, reads DAGVTQSPTHLIKTRGQQVTLRCSPKSGHDTVSWYQQALGQGPQFIFQYYEEEERQRGNFPDRFSGHQFPNYSSELNVNALLLGDSALYLCASSLLSGKETQYFGPGTRLLVL.

This clonotype was detected a few times. This chain connects TRBV5-1 to TRBJ1-6; D is possibly TRBD1 (5 bases). Germline V lookup: CDR1 SGHRS, CDR2 YFSETQ. The CDR3 has 19 residues. Trimming took 2 bases from V and 4 from J, leaving 22 bases between them. Here the CDR3 reads CASSFAGRKGGGYNSPLHF. The CDR3 DNA reads as TGCGCCAGCAGCTTCGCGGGACGGAAGGGTGGGGGTTATAATTCACCCCTCCACTTT.

This clonotype was recorded at least ten times. The chain carries TRBV9 and TRBJ2-5; tentative D call: TRBD2 (7 bases). The germline V gene has CDR1 SGDLS and CDR2 YYNGEE. The CDR3 contains 15 residues. Trimming took off 4 bases at V and 6 bases at J, with 19 bases between the two ends. In nucleotides, the CDR3 is TGTGCCAGCAGCCCCCTCGGCGGGGGCGGAAAGACCCAGTACTTC. This sequence encodes CASSPLGGGGKTQYF.

The chain uses TRBV9 and TRBJ1-1; no firm D call. The CDR3 consists of 15 residues. The ends were cut back, 3 bases at V and 7 bases at J, with 19 bases in the middle. Germline CDR1 is SGDLS and CDR2 is YYNGEE. In DNA form, the CDR3 reads TGTGCCAGCAGCGCGCGAGCGCTCCTCTCTAATGAAGCTTTCTTT. Protein product: CASSARALLSNEAFF.

The chain joins TRBV4-3 to TRBJ2-2; D unclear. V was shortened by 0 bases and J by 0 bases, with 5 bases between the two germline ends. Germline V gives CDR1 LGHNA, CDR2 YSLEER. CDR3 length: 15 residues. In DNA, the CDR3 is TGCGCCAGCAGCCAAGAATCCGCGAACACCGGGGAGCTGTTTTTT. Encoded protein: CASSQESANTGELFF.

This clonotype was picked up many times. This chain connects TRBV20-1 to TRBJ1-2; D gene uncertain. The V end was cut by 0 bases, the J end by 0 bases, with 8 bases between. Germline CDR1 and CDR2: DFQATT and SNEGSKA (reference sequence). The CDR3 is 14 amino acids. This CDR3 is CSAREGSANYGYTF. As DNA, the CDR3 is TGCAGTGCTAGAGAGGGGTCAGCTAACTATGGCTACACCTTC.

The chain recombines TRBV4-3 with TRBJ2-7; D unresolved. This CDR3 has 16 amino acids. Germline CDR1 LGHNA, CDR2 YSLEER. V lost 1 base and J lost 3, with 16 bases in between. The CDR3 here is CASSQVPLDGDYEQYV. In DNA form, the CDR3 reads TGCGCCAGCAGCCAAGTTCCCCTCGACGGAGACTACGAGCAGTACGTC.

Ten or more counts support this clonotype. The chain uses TRBV27 and TRBJ1-1; D gene uncertain. This CDR3 has 14 amino acids. Germline V gene sequence: CDR1 MNHEY, CDR2 SMNVEV (reference sequence). V gave up 7 bases and J gave up 4 bases, with 16 bases separating them. The CDR3 nucleotides read TGTGCCAGCACACCAGAGAGGGCCCGCACTGAAGCTTTCTTT. Translation: CASTPERARTEAFF.

The rearrangement links TRBV4-1 to TRBJ2-1, with 8 bases aligning to TRBD2. The CDR3 loop spans 17 amino acids. Germline loops: CDR1 MGHRA, CDR2 YSYEKL. The V segment lost 3 bases and the J segment 0 bases; nucleotides outside the gene matches: 7. The CDR3 DNA is TGCGCCAGCAGCCACATCGAGCGGGGGAGCTCCTACAATGAGCAGTTCTTC. Translation: CASSHIERGSSYNEQFF.

The chain couples TRBV5-1 to TRBJ2-5, with D tentatively TRBD1 or TRBD2 (5 bases each). CDR3 length equals 15 residues. Between the trimmed V and J ends, which lost 0 bases and 5 bases, there was a span of 14 bases. The germline V gene encodes CDR1 SGHRS and CDR2 YFSETQ. For the CDR3, the DNA is TGCGCCAGCAGCTTGGTCGGGACGGCACAGGAGACCCAGTACTTC. Its translation: CASSLVGTAQETQYF.

The sample holds many counts of this clonotype. The rearrangement uses TRBV10-2 and TRBJ2-3; D gene ambiguous. Looked up from germline, CDR1 is WSHSY and CDR2 is SAAADI. This CDR3 has 14 residues. Trimming left V 7 bases short and J 3 bases short, with 14 bases between. CDR3 residues: CASTELPETDTQYF. The CDR3 DNA sequence: TGCGCCAGCACCGAACTTCCAGAGACAGATACGCAGTATTTT.

At least ten counts were recorded for this clonotype. V and J are TRBV3-1 and TRBJ2-1; 7 bases are a match to TRBD1. The CDR3 has 16 residues. V was clipped by 0 bases and J by 7 bases; unmatched bases: 9. Germline assignment: CDR1 LGHDT and CDR2 YNNKEL (reference sequence). This CDR3 reads CASSQDDRVLGNEQFF. CDR3 nucleotide sequence: TGTGCCAGCAGCCAAGATGACAGGGTACTAGGAAATGAGCAGTTCTTC.